The 17 T cell receptor beta chains below all came from one sample that was sequenced in a study of regulatory T cells in long-lasting Graves disease. Time point defined: newly diagnosed GD, antithyroid drugs for less than 3 months. PBMC-extracted RNA yielded the TCR library. Investigators prepared the TCR beta libraries by applying iRepertoire HTBI primers and Arm-PCR of CDR3 regions. Each CDR3 protein is one row after TCRdb ran MiXCR on the multiplex PCR reads. The sample has some 350,000 distinct CDR3 sequences; around 16% are singletons. The sample was also reused in another study, on T cells in Graves' hyperthyroidism and ophthalmopathy.

Sample: peripheral blood mononuclear cells (PBMCs), taken at new diagnosis, from a patient treated with antithyroid drugs. The receptors stem from a woman between 18 and 30 years old with Graves disease.

This clonotype was counted ten times or more. The chain combines TRBV27 with TRBJ1-3; no clear D gene. This CDR3 spans 14 amino acids. CDR1 and CDR2 (germline): MNHEY, SMNVEV (reference sequence). V was trimmed by 6 bases and J by 4 bases, leaving 13 bases between them. The CDR3 loop reads CASSLGGPGNTIYF. DNA for the CDR3: TGTGCCAGCAGCTTAGGAGGTCCCGGAAACACCATATATTTT.

This clonotype was seen repeatedly, ten times or more. The chain links TRBV30 to TRBJ2-1, with D perhaps matching TRBD1 (5 bases). The CDR3 totals 11 residues. V lost 0 bases, J lost 10 bases, and 7 bases lay in between. Per germline, CDR1 GTSNPN and CDR2 SVGIG (reference sequence). CDR3 in amino acids: CAWSVGAEQFF. CDR3 nucleotide sequence: TGTGCCTGGAGTGTTGGGGCAGAGCAGTTCTTC.

The gene calls are TRBV6-1 and TRBJ1-3; no clear D. CDR1 MNHNS and CDR2 SASEGT come from the germline V gene. V was shortened by 0 bases and J by 1 base, with 13 bases between the two germline ends. This CDR3 has 17 residues. CDR3 in amino acids: CASSEAHGEFSGNTIYF. For the CDR3, the DNA is TGTGCCAGCAGTGAAGCGCACGGGGAATTTTCTGGAAACACCATATATTTT.

This clonotype has just a few counts. The rearrangement joins TRBV6-1 to TRBJ2-4; D is uncertain. This CDR3 contains 14 residues. Between the trimmed V and J ends, which lost 6 bases and 5 bases, there was a span of 14 bases. Germline V lookup: CDR1 MNHNS, CDR2 SASEGT. CDR3 in amino acids: CASSYRSSQNIQYF. The DNA for the CDR3 is TGTGCCAGCAGCTATAGATCTTCCCAAAACATTCAGTACTTC.

This clonotype was seen at least ten times. The chain uses TRBV4-2 and TRBJ2-5; D may be TRBD1 or TRBD2 (6 bases each). The V and J ends lost 0 bases and 2 bases respectively, with 10 bases between them. The germline gives CDR1 LGHNA, CDR2 YNFKEQ. The CDR3 contains 15 residues. CDR3 in DNA: TGTGCCAGCAGCCAAGAGGGGGGCGGACAAGAGACCCAGTACTTC. Protein: CASSQEGGGQETQYF.

This clonotype was counted a few times. This chain joins TRBV5-1 and TRBJ2-7, with D tentatively TRBD1 or TRBD2 (5 bases each). The CDR3 extends over 15 amino acids. V was pared by 0 bases and J by 6 bases, with 16 bases between. Per germline, CDR1 SGHRS and CDR2 YFSETQ. The CDR3 loop reads CASSLASGTVFEQYF. CDR3 coding DNA: TGCGCCAGCAGCTTGGCGTCAGGGACGGTGTTCGAGCAGTACTTC.

The table lists this clonotype with many counts. J is TRBJ1-1 and V is TRBV10-3; 10 nucleotides align to TRBD1. V dropped 10 bases and J dropped 3; count of bases not matched to a gene: 5. The germline CDR1 and CDR2 sequences are ENHRY and SYGVKD. CDR3 length: 13 amino acids. CDR3 DNA sequence: TGTGCCACCCGGACAGGGGGAGACACTGAAGCTTTCTTT. This translates into CATRTGGDTEAFF.

The genes are TRBV24-1 and TRBJ2-1, with TRBD1 as a possible D gene (5 bases). This CDR3 contains 13 residues. V shed 0 bases and J shed 7 bases, with 6 bases lying between them. Germline V gene data show CDR1 as KGHDR and CDR2 as SFDVKD. The CDR3 loop is CATSDLNRNEQFF. CDR3 DNA sequence: TGTGCCACCAGTGATTTGAACAGGAATGAGCAGTTCTTC.

Only a few counts were recorded for this clonotype. V gene TRBV29-1 combines with J gene TRBJ1-2; D unclear. Germline V gene sequence: CDR1 SQVTM, CDR2 ANQGSEA. This CDR3 comprises 14 residues. The V and J ends lost 1 base and 2 bases respectively, with 11 bases between them. CDR3 sequence: CSVEGKASNYGYTF. Written as DNA, the CDR3 is TGCAGCGTTGAAGGAAAGGCCAGCAACTATGGCTACACCTTC.

This clonotype has ten or more counts. CDR3 loop: CASSVQGTNTGELFF. CDR3 in DNA: TGCGCCAGCAGCGTGCAGGGGACGAACACCGGGGAGCTGTTTTTT. The chain is built from TRBV5-1 and TRBJ2-2; possibly TRBD1 for D (6 bases). CDR3 length: 15 residues. Germline CDR1 SGHRS, CDR2 YFSETQ. Trimming left V 4 bases short and J 0 bases short, with 10 bases between.

This clonotype came up a few times. This chain uses TRBV9 with TRBJ2-2, with 11 bases that match TRBD2. Unmatched junction bases numbered 5, after V lost 0 bases and J lost 7 bases. The CDR3 totals 16 residues. Per germline, CDR1 SGDLS and CDR2 YYNGEE. CDR3 DNA: TGTGCCAGCAGCGTAGGTCTAGCGGGAGGAGGCGGGGAGCTGTTTTTT. Its protein product is CASSVGLAGGGGELFF.

As to this clonotype: One base away lies a much larger clone, so this may be a sequencing read error. The CDR3 is CASSLRQGNTEAFF. DNA of the CDR3: TGTGCCAGCAGCCTCCGACAGGGGAACACTGAAGCTTTCTTT. This chain joins TRBV11-2 and TRBJ1-1; TRBD1 aligns across 7 bases. Germline CDR1 SGHAT, CDR2 FQNNGV. The CDR3 length is 14 residues. J gave up 1 base and V 5 bases, and 4 bases lay outside the gene matches. Full variable domain (remainder filled in from reference TRBV11-2 and TRBJ1-1): EAGVAQSPRYKIIEKRQSVAFWCNPISGHATLYWYQQILGQGPKLLIQFQNNGVVDDSQLPKDRFSAERLKGVDSTLKIQPAKLEDSAVYLCASSLRQGNTEAFFGQGTRLTVV.

This chain joins TRBV5-1 and TRBJ1-2; weak D call: TRBD1 (5 bases). The CDR3 is 17 amino acids. V was pared by 0 bases and J by 8 bases, with 23 bases between. The germline gives CDR1 SGHRS, CDR2 YFSETQ. The CDR3 coding sequence is TGCGCCAGCAGCTTGGGAACCCAAATCGGGGGAGGAGGAGGCTACACCTTC. Translating it yields CASSLGTQIGGGGGYTF.

At least ten counts were recorded for this clonotype. The CDR3 loop reads CSLKKRQGGATDTQYF. CDR3 nucleotide sequence: TGCTCCCTGAAGAAGAGGCAGGGTGGAGCCACAGATACGCAGTATTTT. This sequence joins TRBV29-1 and TRBJ2-3; possibly TRBD1 for D (5 bases). The CDR3 length is 16 residues. CDR1 is SQVTM, CDR2 ANQGSEA, per germline.

This clonotype has a count of ten or more. The chain couples TRBV6-1 to TRBJ1-5, with 10 bases fitting TRBD1. Trimming took 1 base from V and 2 from J; bases not matched to a gene: 8. This CDR3 comprises 18 residues. Germline V gives CDR1 MNHNS, CDR2 SASEGT. The CDR3: CASSEGGTGERRNQPQHF. The CDR3 nucleotides read TGTGCCAGCAGTGAAGGGGGGACAGGGGAACGTCGCAATCAGCCCCAGCATTTT.

The sample holds many counts of this clonotype. The chain recombines TRBV6-2 or TRBV6-3 with TRBJ1-6, with TRBD1 identical over 12 bases. The V and J ends lost 6 bases and 9 bases, in that order; junction bases with no gene match: 6. CDR1 and CDR2 from the germline V gene are MNHEY and SVGEGT. This CDR3 contains 15 residues. CDR3 bases: TGTGCCAGCAGCGGGGGACAGGGGGCCATTTCACCCCTCCACTTT. Its translation: CASSGGQGAISPLHF.

The genes are TRBV18 and TRBJ2-1; 10 bases agree with TRBD2. Germline V gives CDR1 KGHSH, CDR2 LQKENI. V shed 6 bases, J shed 9 bases, and the junction held 11 bases outside the gene matches. The CDR3 covers 15 residues. DNA of the CDR3: TGTGCCAGCTCCCAAGCGGGAGGGCCCGGGGGTGAGCAGTTCTTC. Its protein is CASSQAGGPGGEQFF.